This TCR beta chain comes out of a study of T cell changes during pregnancy in multiple sclerosis. The CDR3 consists of 15 residues. Germline V gene data show CDR1 as SGHAT and CDR2 as FQNNGV. J was trimmed by 3 bases and V by 6 bases; bases with no gene match: 8. The table came from immunoSEQ multiplex PCR; TCRdb's copy has only in-frame clones and leaves some out. Among roughly 56,000 clones listed, 88% were seen once. The sequence was collected from a female donor with multiple sclerosis, enrolled in a pregnancy study. Material: peripheral blood, obtained in the first trimester of pregnancy. The chain recombines TRBV11-2 with TRBJ2-1; 7 bases match TRBD2. CDR3 DNA sequence: TGTGCCAGCAGACATTTAGCGGGCCACTACAATGAGCAGTTCTTC. Protein product: CASRHLAGHYNEQFF.